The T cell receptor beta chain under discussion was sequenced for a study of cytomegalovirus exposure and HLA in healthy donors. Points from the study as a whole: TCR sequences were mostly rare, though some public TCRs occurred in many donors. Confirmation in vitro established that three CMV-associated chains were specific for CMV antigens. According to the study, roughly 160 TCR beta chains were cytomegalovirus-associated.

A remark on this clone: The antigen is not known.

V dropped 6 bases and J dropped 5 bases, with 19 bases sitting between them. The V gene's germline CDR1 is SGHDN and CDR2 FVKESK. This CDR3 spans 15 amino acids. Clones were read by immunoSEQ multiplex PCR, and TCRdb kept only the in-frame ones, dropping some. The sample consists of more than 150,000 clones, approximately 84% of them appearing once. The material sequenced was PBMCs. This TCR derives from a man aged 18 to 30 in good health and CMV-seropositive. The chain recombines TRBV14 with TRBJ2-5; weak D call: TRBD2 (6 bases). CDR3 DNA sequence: TGTGCCAGCAGTCTAACGACGGGGAGGTGGGAGACCCAGTACTTC. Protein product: CASSLTTGRWETQYF.